The clone carrying this TCR beta chain appeared once. The antigen remains unidentified. Treatment of the sample: about 20 received Ad26.COV2.S at low or high dose, single or two shots; about 5 received placebo; per-sample allocation not given. Sampling happened 63 days after the first vaccine or placebo injection. An 18-55-year-old adult in Boston served as donor. Spike of the Wuhan-strain SARS-CoV-2 was expressed by an Ad26 vector, which formed the vaccine. Germline V gives CDR1 KGHSH, CDR2 LQKENI. CDR3 length: 19 amino acids. Trimming took off 3 bases at V and 2 bases at J, with 23 bases between the two ends. The sample originates from a study of Ad26.COV2.S vaccination and SARS-CoV-2 variants. About the research overall: Ad26.COV2.S was injected intramuscularly once or twice, 56 days apart. Regarding the study as a whole: Compared with placebo recipients, vaccine recipients had higher spike-specific TCR breadth.

Profiling relied on immunoSEQ multiplex PCR, and the TCRdb table lists in-frame clones only, not all of them. The table shows around 450,000 clones, with 75% to 95% occurring only once. This specimen consisted of peripheral blood, obtained in a trial of Ad26.COV2.S vaccine versus placebo. The sequence was obtained from a person between 18 and 65 years old who received the Ad26.COV2.S COVID-19 vaccine or a placebo. V gene TRBV18 combines with J gene TRBJ2-1, with a possible D match to TRBD2 (6 bases). The chain's CDR3 is CASSPFPQTGGAAYNEQFF. In DNA form, the CDR3 reads TGTGCCAGCTCACCCTTCCCTCAGACCGGGGGTGCGGCCTACAATGAGCAGTTCTTC.